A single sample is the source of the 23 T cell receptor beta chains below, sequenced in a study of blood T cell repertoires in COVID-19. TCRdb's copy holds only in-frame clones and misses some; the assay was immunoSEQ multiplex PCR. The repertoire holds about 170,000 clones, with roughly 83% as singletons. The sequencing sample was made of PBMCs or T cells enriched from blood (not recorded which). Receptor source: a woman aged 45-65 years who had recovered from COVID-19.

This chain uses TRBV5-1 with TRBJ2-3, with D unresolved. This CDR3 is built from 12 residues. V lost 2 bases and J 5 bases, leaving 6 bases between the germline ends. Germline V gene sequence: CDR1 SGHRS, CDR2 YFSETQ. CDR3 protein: CASSFPGDTQYF. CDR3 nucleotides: TGCGCCAGCAGCTTCCCGGGAGATACGCAGTATTTT.

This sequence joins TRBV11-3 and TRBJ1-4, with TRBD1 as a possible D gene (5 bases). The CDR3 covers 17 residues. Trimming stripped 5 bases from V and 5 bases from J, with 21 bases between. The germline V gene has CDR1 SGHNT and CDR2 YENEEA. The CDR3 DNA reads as TGTGCCAGCAGCCTAGGAGTAGCGGGACCGATGAATGAAAAACTGTTTTTT. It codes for CASSLGVAGPMNEKLFF.

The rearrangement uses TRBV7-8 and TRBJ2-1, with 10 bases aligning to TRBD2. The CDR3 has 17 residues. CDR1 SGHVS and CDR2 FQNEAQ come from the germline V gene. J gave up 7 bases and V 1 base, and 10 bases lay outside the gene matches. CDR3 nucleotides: TGTGCCAGCAGCTTAGGGGTGGCTAGCGGGAGTTGGAATGAGCAGTTCTTC. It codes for CASSLGVASGSWNEQFF.

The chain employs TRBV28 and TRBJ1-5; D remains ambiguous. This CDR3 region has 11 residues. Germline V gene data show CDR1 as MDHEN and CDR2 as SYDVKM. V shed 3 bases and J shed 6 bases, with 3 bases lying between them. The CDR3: CASSFSQPQHF. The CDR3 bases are TGTGCCAGCAGTTTCTCTCAGCCCCAGCATTTT.

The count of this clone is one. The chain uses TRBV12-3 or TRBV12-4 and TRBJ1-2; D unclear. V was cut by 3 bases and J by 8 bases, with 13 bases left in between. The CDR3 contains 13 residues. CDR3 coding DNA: TGTGCCAGCAGTTTGTCGGGAGGAGCGGGCTACACCTTC. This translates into CASSLSGGAGYTF.

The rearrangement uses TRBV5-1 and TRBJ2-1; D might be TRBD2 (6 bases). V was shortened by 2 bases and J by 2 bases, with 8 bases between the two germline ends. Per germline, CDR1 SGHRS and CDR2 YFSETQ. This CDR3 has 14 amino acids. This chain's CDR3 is CASSLLAAYNEQFF. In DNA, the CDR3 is TGCGCCAGCAGCTTATTAGCGGCCTACAATGAGCAGTTCTTC. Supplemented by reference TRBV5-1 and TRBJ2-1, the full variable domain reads KAGVTQTPRYLIKTRGQQVTLSCSPISGHRSVSWYQQTPGQGLQFLFEYFSETQRNKGNFPGRFSGRQFSNSRSEMNVSTLELGDSALYLCASSLLAAYNEQFFGPGTRLTVL.

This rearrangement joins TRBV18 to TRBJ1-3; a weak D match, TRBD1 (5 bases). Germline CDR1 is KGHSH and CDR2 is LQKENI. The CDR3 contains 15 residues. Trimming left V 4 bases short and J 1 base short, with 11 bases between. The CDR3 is CASSRGGESGNTIYF. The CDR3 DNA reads TGTGCCAGCTCACGGGGAGGGGAGTCTGGAAACACCATATATTTT.

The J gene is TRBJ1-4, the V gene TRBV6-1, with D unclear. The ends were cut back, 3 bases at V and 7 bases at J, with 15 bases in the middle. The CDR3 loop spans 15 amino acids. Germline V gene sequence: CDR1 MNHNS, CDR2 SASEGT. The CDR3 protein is CASSDVGRRTEKLFF. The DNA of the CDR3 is TGTGCCAGCAGTGATGTTGGGAGGAGGACTGAAAAACTGTTTTTT.

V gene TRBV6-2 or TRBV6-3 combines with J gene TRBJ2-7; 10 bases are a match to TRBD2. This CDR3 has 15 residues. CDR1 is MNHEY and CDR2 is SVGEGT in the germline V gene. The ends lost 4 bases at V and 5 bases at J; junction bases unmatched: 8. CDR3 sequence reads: CASSSGLAGEDEQYV. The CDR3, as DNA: TGTGCCAGCAGTTCAGGGCTAGCGGGAGAAGACGAGCAGTACGTC.

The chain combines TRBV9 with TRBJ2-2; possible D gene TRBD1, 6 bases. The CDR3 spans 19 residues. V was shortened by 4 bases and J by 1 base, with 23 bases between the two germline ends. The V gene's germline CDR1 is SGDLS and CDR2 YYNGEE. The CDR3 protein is CASSLPRGLGLGNTGELFF. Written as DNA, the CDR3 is TGTGCCAGCAGCCTGCCCAGGGGCTTGGGGCTTGGGAACACCGGGGAGCTGTTTTTT. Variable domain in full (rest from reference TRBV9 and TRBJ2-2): DSGVTQTPKHLITATGQRVTLRCSPRSGDLSVYWYQQSLDQGLQFLIQYYNGEERAKGNILERFSAQQFPDLHSELNLSSLELGDSALYFCASSLPRGLGLGNTGELFFGEGSRLTVL.

The CDR3 region has the DNA TGTGCCAGCAGCTTAGGCAGGGCAGATACGCAGTATTTT. It is translated as CASSLGRADTQYF. V is TRBV7-7 and J is TRBJ2-3, with D tentatively TRBD1 (5 bases). Per the germline V gene, CDR1 is SSHAT and CDR2 is FNYEAQ (reference sequence). The CDR3 is 13 residues long. V lost 1 base and J lost 4, with 6 bases in between. Looking up the rest from reference TRBV7-7 and TRBJ2-3 gives the full variable domain: GAGVSQSPRYKVTKRGQDVTLRCDPISSHATLYWYQQALGQGPEFLTYFNYEAQPDKSGLPSDRFSAERPEGSISTLTIQRTEQRDSAMYRCASSLGRADTQYFGPGTRLTVL.

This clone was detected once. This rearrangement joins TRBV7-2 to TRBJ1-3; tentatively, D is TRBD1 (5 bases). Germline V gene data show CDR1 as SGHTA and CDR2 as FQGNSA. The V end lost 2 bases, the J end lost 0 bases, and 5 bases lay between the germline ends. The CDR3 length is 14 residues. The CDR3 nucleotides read TGTGCCAGCAGCTTAAGGGGCTCTGGAAACACCATATATTTT. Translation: CASSLRGSGNTIYF.

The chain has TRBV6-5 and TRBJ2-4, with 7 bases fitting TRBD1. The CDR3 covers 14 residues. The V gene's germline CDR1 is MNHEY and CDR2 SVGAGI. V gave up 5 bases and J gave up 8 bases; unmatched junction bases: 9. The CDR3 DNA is TGTGCCAGCAGTCTCGGGACAGTCTCCGACATTCAGTACTTC. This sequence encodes CASSLGTVSDIQYF.

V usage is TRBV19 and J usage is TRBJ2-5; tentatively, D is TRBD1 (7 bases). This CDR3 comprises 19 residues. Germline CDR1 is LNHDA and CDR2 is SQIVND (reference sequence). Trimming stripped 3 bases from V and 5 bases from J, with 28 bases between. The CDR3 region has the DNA TGTGCCAGTAGTATGGACAGGCCCCGCGGGGCAGCCTTGGGGGAGACCCAGTACTTC. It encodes CASSMDRPRGAALGETQYF.

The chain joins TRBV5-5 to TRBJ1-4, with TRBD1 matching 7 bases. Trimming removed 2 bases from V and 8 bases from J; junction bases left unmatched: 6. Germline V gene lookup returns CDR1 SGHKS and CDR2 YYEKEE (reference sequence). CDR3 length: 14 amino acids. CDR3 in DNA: TGTGCCAGCAGCTTAGACAGGGTTGGGGAAAAACTGTTTTTT. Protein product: CASSLDRVGEKLFF.

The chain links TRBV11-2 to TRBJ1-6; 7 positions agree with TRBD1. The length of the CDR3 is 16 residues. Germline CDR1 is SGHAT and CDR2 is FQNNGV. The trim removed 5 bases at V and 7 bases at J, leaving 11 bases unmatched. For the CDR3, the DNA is TGTGCCAGCAGCCTCGGGGTAGGGACAGCAAATTCACCCCTCCACTTT. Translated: CASSLGVGTANSPLHF.

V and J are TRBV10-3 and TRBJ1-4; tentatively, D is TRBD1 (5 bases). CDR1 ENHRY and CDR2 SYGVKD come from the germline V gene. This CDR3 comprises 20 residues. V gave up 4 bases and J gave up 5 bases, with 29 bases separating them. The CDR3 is CAISGLAGQADKRRNEKLFF. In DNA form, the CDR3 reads TGTGCCATCAGTGGCCTGGCAGGGCAGGCCGACAAGAGGAGAAATGAAAAACTGTTTTTT.

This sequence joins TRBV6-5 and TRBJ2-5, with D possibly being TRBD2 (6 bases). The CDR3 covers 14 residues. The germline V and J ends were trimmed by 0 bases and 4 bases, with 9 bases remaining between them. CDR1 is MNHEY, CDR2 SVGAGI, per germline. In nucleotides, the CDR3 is TGTGCCAGCAGTTACTCGTGGGGAGGAGAGACCCAGTACTTC. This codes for CASSYSWGGETQYF.

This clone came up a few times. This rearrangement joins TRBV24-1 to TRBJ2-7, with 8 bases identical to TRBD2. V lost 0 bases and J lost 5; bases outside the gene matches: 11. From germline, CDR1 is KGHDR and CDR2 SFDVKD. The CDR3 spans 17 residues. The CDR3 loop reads CATSDLPLAGNSHEQYV. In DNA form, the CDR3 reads TGTGCCACCAGTGATTTGCCCTTAGCGGGGAATAGCCACGAGCAGTACGTC.

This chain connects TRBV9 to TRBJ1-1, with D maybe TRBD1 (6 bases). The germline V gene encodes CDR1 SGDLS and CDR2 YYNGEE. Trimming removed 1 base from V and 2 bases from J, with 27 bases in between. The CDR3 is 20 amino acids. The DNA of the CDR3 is TGTGCCAGCAGCGTAAAGGTCGACCGGGACATCAAAACGGGAAACACTGAAGCTTTCTTT. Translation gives CASSVKVDRDIKTGNTEAFF.

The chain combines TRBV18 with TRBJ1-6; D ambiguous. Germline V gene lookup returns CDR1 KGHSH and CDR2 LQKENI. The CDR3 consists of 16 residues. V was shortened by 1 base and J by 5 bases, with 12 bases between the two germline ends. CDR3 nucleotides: TGTGCCAGCTCACCACGCCCGCCCGGTGATAATTCACCCCTCCACTTT. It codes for CASSPRPPGDNSPLHF.

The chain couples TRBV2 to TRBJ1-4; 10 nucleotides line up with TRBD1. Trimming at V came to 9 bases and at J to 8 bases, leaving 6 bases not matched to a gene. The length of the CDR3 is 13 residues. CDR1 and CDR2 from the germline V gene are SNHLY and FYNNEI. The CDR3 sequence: CASKDRGNEKLFF. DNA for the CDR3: TGTGCCAGTAAGGACAGGGGGAACGAAAAACTGTTTTTT.

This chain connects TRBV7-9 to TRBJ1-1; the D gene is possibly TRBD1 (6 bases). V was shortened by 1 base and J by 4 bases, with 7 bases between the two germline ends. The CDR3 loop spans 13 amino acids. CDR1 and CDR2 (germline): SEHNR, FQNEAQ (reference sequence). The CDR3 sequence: CASSLGGGTEAFF. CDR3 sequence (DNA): TGTGCCAGCAGCTTAGGAGGGGGCACTGAAGCTTTCTTT.